A single sample is the source of the 8 T cell receptor beta chains below, sequenced in a study of blood T cell repertoires in COVID-19. This table comes from immunoSEQ multiplex PCR, and its TCRdb copy is limited to in-frame clones, with some not included. The top ten hold approximately 26% of the sample, which has 98,000 or so clones, more than 80% seen once. The source material was peripheral blood. These receptors originate from a man between 60 and 75 years old with acute or convalescent COVID-19.

The chain joins TRBV5-1 to TRBJ2-3; D may be TRBD2 (6 bases). Deletions cut 2 bases from V and 0 bases from J, with 16 bases between. The CDR3 consists of 17 residues. The germline gives CDR1 SGHRS, CDR2 YFSETQ. For the CDR3, the DNA is TGCGCCAGCAGCTTACGGCGGGAAAGTACTAGCACAGATACGCAGTATTTT. Its translation is CASSLRRESTSTDTQYF.

A note on this clone: This sample includes further DNA sequences coding for the same CDR3. The chain has TRBV7-9 and TRBJ1-5; 10 bases match TRBD1. J gave up 5 bases and V 5 bases, and 3 bases lay outside the gene matches. The germline CDR1 and CDR2 sequences are SEHNR and FQNEAQ (reference sequence). The CDR3 totals 14 residues. The CDR3: CASSPGTGDQPQHF. The CDR3 DNA reads as TGTGCCAGCAGCCCCGGGACAGGGGATCAGCCCCAGCATTTT.

The chain couples TRBV5-1 to TRBJ2-5, with TRBD2 identical over 7 bases. The germline gives CDR1 SGHRS, CDR2 YFSETQ. This CDR3 comprises 14 residues. V was pared by 1 base and J by 1 base, with 1 base of the junction left unmatched. The CDR3 sequence is CASSLSGGQETQYF. CDR3 DNA: TGCGCCAGCAGCTTGTCGGGGGGCCAAGAGACCCAGTACTTC.

The V gene is TRBV11-2, the J gene TRBJ2-1; D gene ambiguous. Trimming took 6 bases from V and 7 from J, leaving 10 bases between them. The germline V gene has CDR1 SGHAT and CDR2 FQNNGV. There are 12 residues in the CDR3. CDR3 sequence (DNA): TGTGCCAGCAGGCACGACGGGAATGAGCAGTTCTTC. Its protein product is CASRHDGNEQFF.

This clone was observed once. This sequence joins TRBV6-2 or TRBV6-3 and TRBJ2-5; 14 bases line up with TRBD2. This CDR3 has 15 amino acids. Per germline, CDR1 MNHEY and CDR2 SVGEGT. The V segment lost 6 bases and the J segment 5 bases; nucleotides outside the gene matches: 5. CDR3 sequence reads: CASSPTSGRVETQYF. The CDR3 coding sequence is TGTGCCAGCAGCCCGACTAGCGGGAGGGTGGAGACCCAGTACTTC.

This clone appeared a single time. This chain joins TRBV4-1 and TRBJ2-3, with D possibly TRBD2 on 5 matching bases. This CDR3 comprises 14 residues. Germline V gene sequence: CDR1 MGHRA, CDR2 YSYEKL. Trimming cost V 3 bases and J 5 bases, with 12 bases left between them. The CDR3 DNA reads TGCGCCAGCAGCCATGGCGGGCAGGAAGATACGCAGTATTTT. Amino acids: CASSHGGQEDTQYF.

V and J are TRBV7-2 and TRBJ1-2; 9 positions match TRBD1. From germline, CDR1 is SGHTA and CDR2 FQGNSA. Trimming at V came to 4 bases and at J to 3 bases, leaving 6 bases not matched to a gene. This CDR3 is 15 amino acids long. The CDR3 loop reads CASSYGTGYDYGYTF. CDR3 coding DNA: TGTGCCAGCAGCTACGGGACAGGGTATGACTATGGCTACACCTTC.

V usage is TRBV5-1 and J usage is TRBJ1-1, with D perhaps TRBD1 (6 bases). Germline assignment: CDR1 SGHRS and CDR2 YFSETQ. The V end was cut by 1 base, the J end by 8 bases, with 12 bases between. The CDR3 is 13 amino acids. The DNA of the CDR3 is TGCGCCAGCAGCTTGTACCGGACAGACGAAGCTTTCTTT. Translating gives CASSLYRTDEAFF.